The TCR beta chain under discussion was sequenced for a study of blood T cell repertoires in COVID-19. In the study overall: Acute and convalescent COVID-19 specimens originated in the United States, Italy and Spain.

The CDR3 extends over 14 amino acids. Germline V gives CDR1 SSHAT, CDR2 FNYEAQ (reference sequence). Generated by immunoSEQ multiplex PCR, the TCRdb table keeps only in-frame clones and is missing some. In the table there are fewer than 110,000 clones, 89% of which are singletons. As to this clone: Sequence at one end of the junction differs from germline and may be a read error.

The sequencing sample was made of peripheral blood. The chain has TRBV7-7 and TRBJ2-5, with D perhaps TRBD1 (5 bases). The source is a woman aged 55 to 70 with acute or convalescent COVID-19. In DNA form, the CDR3 reads TGTGCTAGCAGCTTAGGTCGCAGGGTAGAGACCCAGTACTTC. Protein: CASSLGRRVETQYF.